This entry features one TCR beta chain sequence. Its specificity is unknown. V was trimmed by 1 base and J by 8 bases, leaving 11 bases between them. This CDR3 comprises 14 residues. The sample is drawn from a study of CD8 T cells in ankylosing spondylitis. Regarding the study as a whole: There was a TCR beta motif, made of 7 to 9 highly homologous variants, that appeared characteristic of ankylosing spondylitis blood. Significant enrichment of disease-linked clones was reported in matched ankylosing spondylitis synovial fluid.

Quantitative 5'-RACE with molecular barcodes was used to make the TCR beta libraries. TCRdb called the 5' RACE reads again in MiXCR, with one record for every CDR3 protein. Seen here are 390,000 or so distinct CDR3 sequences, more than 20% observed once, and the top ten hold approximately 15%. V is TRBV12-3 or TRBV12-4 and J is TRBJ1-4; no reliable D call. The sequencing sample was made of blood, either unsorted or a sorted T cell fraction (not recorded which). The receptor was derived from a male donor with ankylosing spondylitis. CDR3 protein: CASSLDPVVEKLFF. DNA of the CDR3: TGTGCCAGCAGTTTAGATCCAGTAGTCGAAAAACTGTTTTTT.